The text below deals with one TCR beta chain. The antigen is not known. It was treatment-naive patients with stable or active relapsing-remitting disease who made up the multiple sclerosis controls. Negative isolation was applied to CD8+ and CD4+ T cells, and FACS enrichment was applied to TEMRA cells. This sample was taken from a study of CD8 T cells in Susac syndrome. This CDR3 has 17 amino acids. CDR1 and CDR2 from the germline V gene are DFQATT and SNEGSKA (reference sequence). Trimming left V 0 bases short and J 6 bases short, with 21 bases between. Reverse transcription of roughly 0.5 to 1 ug RNA was carried out with random hexamers. The CDR3 of TCR beta was amplified by immunoSEQ multiplex PCR across 54 Vbeta and 13 Jbeta. From the immunoSEQ multiplex PCR reads, TCRdb called clonotypes with MiXCR, one entry per CDR3 protein. The sample has about 50,000 distinct CDR3 sequences; about 92% are singletons.

Study-level findings and limits: The authors acknowledged that the study's TCR sequencing and HLA analysis involved relatively few individuals.

This sequence originates from a human donor with multiple sclerosis. Input material: CD8+ T cells from PBMCs. The chain joins TRBV20-1 to TRBJ1-5; no firm D call. The CDR3 nucleotides are TGCAGTGCTAGAGATATACCCCCCCATCGAGGTGGTCAGCCCCAGCATTTT. Translation gives CSARDIPPHRGGQPQHF.